This TCR beta chain was observed in a study of spatial heterogeneity in lung cancer. Study-level results: The number of expanded tumor alpha and beta chains correlated with mutation number.

The CDR3 spans 16 residues. CDR1 is SGHNT and CDR2 is YYREEE in the germline V gene (reference sequence). V lost 3 bases and J lost 0; bases outside the gene matches: 5. Comment on this clonotype: Its antigen is not known. This beta chain came through as a stray read in a library set up for alpha chains, and its size says little.

The time point is: sample taken at primary tumor resection. One entry per CDR3 protein, called by TCRdb with MiXCR from the 5' RACE reads. The sample holds around 6,200 distinct CDR3 sequences; 14% are singletons and the top ten take over 8%. This sequence joins TRBV5-4 and TRBJ2-2; TRBD1 matches 7 bases. The source was lung tumor tissue, collected at surgery. This sequence originates from a male donor with early-stage non-small cell lung cancer. The CDR3 reads CASSSRTGANTGELFF. CDR3 nucleotide sequence: TGTGCCAGCAGCTCCCGAACAGGGGCGAACACCGGGGAGCTGTTTTTT. Combining the CDR3 with reference TRBV5-4 and TRBJ2-2 gives the whole variable domain ETGVTQSPTHLIKTRGQQVTLRCSSQSGHNTVSWYQQALGQGPQFIFQYYREEENGRGNFPPRFSGLQFPNYSSELNVNALELDDSALYLCASSSRTGANTGELFFGEGSRLTVL.